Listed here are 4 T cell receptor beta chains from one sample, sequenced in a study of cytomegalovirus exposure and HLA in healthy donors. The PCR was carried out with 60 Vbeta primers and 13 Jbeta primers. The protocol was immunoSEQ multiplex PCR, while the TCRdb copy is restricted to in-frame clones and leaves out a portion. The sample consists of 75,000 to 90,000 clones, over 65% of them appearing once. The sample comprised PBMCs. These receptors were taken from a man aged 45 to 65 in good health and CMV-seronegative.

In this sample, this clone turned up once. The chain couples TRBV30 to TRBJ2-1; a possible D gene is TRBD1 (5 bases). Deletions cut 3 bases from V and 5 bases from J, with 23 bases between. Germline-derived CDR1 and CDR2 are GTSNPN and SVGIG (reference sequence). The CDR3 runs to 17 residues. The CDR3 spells CAWSRTFALPSHNEQFF. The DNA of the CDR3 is TGTGCCTGGAGCAGGACATTCGCCTTACCCTCTCACAATGAGCAGTTCTTC.

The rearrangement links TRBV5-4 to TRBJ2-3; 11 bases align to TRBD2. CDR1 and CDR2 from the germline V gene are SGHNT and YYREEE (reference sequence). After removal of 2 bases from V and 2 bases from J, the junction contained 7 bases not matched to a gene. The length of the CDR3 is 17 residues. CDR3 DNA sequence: TGTGCCAGCAGCTTTACGGTGACTAGCGGGGACACAGATACGCAGTATTTT. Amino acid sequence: CASSFTVTSGDTDTQYF.

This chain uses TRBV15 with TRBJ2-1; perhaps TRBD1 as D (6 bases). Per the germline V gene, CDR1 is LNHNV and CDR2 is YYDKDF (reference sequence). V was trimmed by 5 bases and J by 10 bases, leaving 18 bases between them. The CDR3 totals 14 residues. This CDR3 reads CATSSPTGSREQFF. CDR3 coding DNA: TGTGCCACCAGCTCTCCCACAGGGTCTCGGGAGCAGTTCTTC.

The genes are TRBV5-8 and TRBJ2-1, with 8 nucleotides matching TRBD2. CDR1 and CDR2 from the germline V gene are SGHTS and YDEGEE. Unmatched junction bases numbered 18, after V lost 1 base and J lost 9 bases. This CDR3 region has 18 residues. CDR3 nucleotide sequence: TGTGCCAGCAGCTTGTCAGGCGGGACGGGGGGGCAGTTCGGTGAGCAGTTCTTC. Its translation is CASSLSGGTGGQFGEQFF.